This T cell receptor (beta chain) was retrieved from a study of cytomegalovirus exposure and HLA in healthy donors. This clone was counted between two and nine times. The same CDR3 arises from other DNA sequences in this sample as well. Clones were sequenced by immunoSEQ multiplex PCR, and TCRdb holds only the in-frame ones, with some missing. The sample records 140,000 or so clones, just under 90% being singletons. This clonotype originated in a woman younger than 45 in good health and CMV-seropositive. The sequenced material came from PBMCs.

CDR3 in DNA: TGTGCCAGCTCACTGGACAGGGACCAGCCCCAGCATTTT. Translated: CASSLDRDQPQHF. V is TRBV18 and J is TRBJ1-5; 8 bases fit TRBD1. The germline V gene encodes CDR1 KGHSH and CDR2 LQKENI. The CDR3 is 13 amino acids. V lost 4 bases and J lost 7; bases outside the gene matches: 3.